This TCR beta chain was recovered during a study of human thymus T cells. Points from the study as a whole: Both thymic and peripheral blood repertoires showed apparently biased V and J usage. Highly overlapping thymic repertoires in unrelated individuals were reported by related research.

Germline values: CDR1 SGHDN, CDR2 FVKESK. There are 16 residues in the CDR3. V shed 0 bases, J shed 4 bases, and the junction held 7 bases outside the gene matches. From resections taken during corrective heart surgery, the thymus tissue was obtained. Donor material was obtained from healthy Finnish infants undergoing corrective surgery for congenital heart defects. This clone has just one count. Its antigen is as yet unknown. TCRdb's copy holds only in-frame clones and misses some; the assay was immunoSEQ multiplex PCR. The sample includes about 130,000 clones, 90% to 95% of them seen just once. The chain joins TRBV14 to TRBJ2-5, with 8 bases fitting TRBD2. The sequenced sample was thymus tissue. The sequence was collected from a boy in the first two years of life with a congenital heart defect but otherwise immunologically healthy. This CDR3 reads CASSQDVGGVRETQYF. In nucleotides, the CDR3 is TGTGCCAGCAGCCAAGATGTCGGGGGGGTCAGAGAGACCCAGTACTTC. Supplemented by reference TRBV14 and TRBJ2-5, the full variable domain reads EAGVTQFPSHSVIEKGQTVTLRCDPISGHDNLYWYRRVMGKEIKFLLHFVKESKQDESGMPNNRFLAERTGGTYSTLKVQPAELEDSGVYFCASSQDVGGVRETQYFGPGTRLLVL.